A single sample is the source of the 9 T cell receptor beta chains below, sequenced in a study of cytomegalovirus exposure and HLA in healthy donors. Primers: 60 Vbeta forward and 13 Jbeta reverse. Some clones are missing from TCRdb's copy, which holds only in-frame ones; the method was immunoSEQ multiplex PCR. The listing records 75,000 to 85,000 clones. Source material: PBMCs. All receptors derive from a man aged 18 to 30 in good health and CMV-seropositive.

CDR3 in amino acids: CASSLGIAVSYNEQFF. As DNA, the CDR3 is TGCGCCAGCAGCTTGGGTATAGCGGTCTCCTACAATGAGCAGTTCTTC. V and J are TRBV5-1 and TRBJ2-1; tentatively, D is TRBD2 (6 bases). The germline CDR1 and CDR2 sequences are SGHRS and YFSETQ. V gave up 0 bases and J gave up 0 bases, with 10 bases separating them. The CDR3 is 16 amino acids.

The rearrangement links TRBV6-1 to TRBJ2-7, with 7 bases that match TRBD2. The J segment lost 1 base and the V segment lost 5 bases, leaving 8 bases of the junction unmatched. Germline loops: CDR1 MNHNS, CDR2 SASEGT. This CDR3 contains 15 residues. The CDR3 is CASSRRGGGSYEQYF. Written as DNA, the CDR3 is TGTGCCAGCAGTCGCCGGGGCGGGGGATCCTACGAGCAGTACTTC.

This chain joins TRBV7-6 and TRBJ1-1; possibly TRBD1 for D (6 bases). Per the germline V gene, CDR1 is SGHVS and CDR2 is FNYEAQ. The CDR3 totals 15 residues. Trimming took 5 bases from V and 0 from J, leaving 13 bases between them. As DNA, the CDR3 is TGTGCCAGCAGCCGCTTGGACAGACTGAACACTGAAGCTTTCTTT. Encoded protein: CASSRLDRLNTEAFF.

J is TRBJ2-7 and V is TRBV5-1; 7 nucleotides agree with TRBD1. CDR3 length equals 13 residues. The germline gives CDR1 SGHRS, CDR2 YFSETQ. Trimming cost V 2 bases and J 6 bases; bases outside gene matches: 5. CDR3: CASSFTGAGEQYF. The CDR3 DNA reads as TGCGCCAGCAGCTTCACAGGGGCCGGCGAGCAGTACTTC.

The chain recombines TRBV5-1 with TRBJ2-5, with unresolved D. The CDR3 loop spans 11 amino acids. V lost 2 bases to trimming and J lost 7 bases, with 6 bases between them. Germline V CDR1 and CDR2: SGHRS, YFSETQ. The CDR3 protein is CASSLTVTQYF. DNA of the CDR3: TGCGCCAGCAGCTTAACGGTGACCCAGTACTTC.

The V gene is TRBV7-9, the J gene TRBJ2-5; D gene ambiguous. Germline V gives CDR1 SEHNR, CDR2 FQNEAQ (reference sequence). CDR3 size: 12 residues. The V and J ends lost 5 bases and 3 bases respectively, with 7 bases between them. CDR3 in amino acids: CASSRLEETQYF. The CDR3 coding sequence is TGTGCCAGCAGCCGTTTAGAAGAGACCCAGTACTTC.

This sequence joins TRBV19 and TRBJ2-3; D call uncertain. Deletions cut 0 bases from V and 4 bases from J, with 14 bases between. Germline CDR1 is LNHDA and CDR2 is SQIVND (reference sequence). The CDR3 is 16 residues long. The CDR3 DNA follows: TGTGCCAGTAGTATAGACGGCAGATTAGCACCAGATACGCAGTATTTT. Amino acids: CASSIDGRLAPDTQYF. Full variable domain (missing parts from reference TRBV19 and TRBJ2-3): DGGITQSPKYLFRKEGQNVTLSCEQNLNHDAMYWYRQDPGQGLRLIYYSQIVNDFQKGDIAEGYSVSREKKESFPLTVTSAQKNPTAFYLCASSIDGRLAPDTQYFGPGTRLTVL.

This chain connects TRBV15 to TRBJ1-1; a weak D match, TRBD1 (5 bases). The CDR3 is 18 residues long. Germline loops: CDR1 LNHNV, CDR2 YYDKDF (reference sequence). Trimming removed 1 base at V and 7 bases at J, with 25 bases between. In DNA form, the CDR3 reads TGTGCCACCAGCAGAGGGATCGGGGAGGGAGGAAGGGGAAATGAAGCTTTCTTT. This translates into CATSRGIGEGGRGNEAFF.

The CDR3 coding sequence is TGTGCCAGCAGCTCATCCGGGAAAACTAATGAAAAACTGTTTTTT. The encoded protein is CASSSSGKTNEKLFF. The chain combines TRBV5-4 with TRBJ1-4; D gene ambiguous. Germline CDR1 reads SGHNT; CDR2 reads YYREEE (reference sequence). Deletions cut 3 bases from V and 1 base from J, with 10 bases between. This CDR3 has 15 residues.